This T cell receptor beta chain was profiled in a study of blood T cell repertoires in COVID-19. Study background: In each case, the material was cDNA or gDNA derived from T cells, B-cell-depleted T cells, or PBMCs.

A few counts support this clone. Method: immunoSEQ multiplex PCR; TCRdb's copy keeps in-frame clones and lacks some. This table has about 130,000 clones, 79% appearing once. With 2 bases clipped from V and 2 bases from J, the junction kept 8 bases outside the gene matches. The V gene's germline CDR1 is SGHNT and CDR2 YYREEE (reference sequence). The CDR3 is made up of 17 amino acids. The chain recombines TRBV5-4 with TRBJ2-4; 9 bases are shared with TRBD1. Sequencing used peripheral blood. This TCR came from a man aged 35 to 55 with active or convalescent COVID-19. In DNA, the CDR3 is TGTGCCAGCAGCTTTGGGGAAGGACAGGGGTCCAAAAACATTCAGTACTTC. Translated: CASSFGEGQGSKNIQYF.